This T cell receptor beta chain was identified during a study of blood T cells in healthy people across ages. The length of the CDR3 is 15 residues. Germline-derived CDR1 and CDR2 are SGHAT and FQNNGV. V gave up 2 bases and J gave up 8 bases; unmatched junction bases: 8. The use of a sample-barcoded 5' primer and a J-beta primer mix characterized a second PCR of roughly 6 to 12 cycles. Individual samples furnished no less than 3 million CDR3-containing paired-end reads apiece. MiXCR was run by TCRdb on the 5' RACE reads, yielding one entry per CDR3 protein. The table shows some 560,000 distinct CDR3 sequences, with roughly a quarter occurring only once. The people who gave samples were healthy Caucasians from Russia, aged roughly 6 to 100. The sample was also reused in another study, on T cells of mothers and their children. In that study: Samples were provided by three healthy Caucasian mothers and their six children.

Specimen: blood. This clonotype originated in a boy between 2 and 10 years old in good health. The chain is built from TRBV11-2 and TRBJ2-1; 8 positions agree with TRBD1. This chain's CDR3 is CASSLLGQGSDEQFF. The CDR3 bases are TGTGCCAGCAGCTTACTTGGACAGGGCAGCGATGAGCAGTTCTTC. Filled out from reference TRBV11-2 and TRBJ2-1, the complete variable domain reads EAGVAQSPRYKIIEKRQSVAFWCNPISGHATLYWYQQILGQGPKLLIQFQNNGVVDDSQLPKDRFSAERLKGVDSTLKIQPAKLEDSAVYLCASSLLGQGSDEQFFGPGTRLTVL.